A selection of T cell receptor beta chains follows, all from one sample in a study of blood T cell repertoires in COVID-19. The protocol was immunoSEQ multiplex PCR, while the TCRdb copy is restricted to in-frame clones and leaves out a portion. The sample includes approximately 270,000 clones, around nine tenths seen only once; the top ten take approximately 2%. Sequenced input: peripheral blood. Source of these receptors: a man aged 50 to 59 with acute or convalescent COVID-19. The CDR3 runs from the conserved cysteine through the conserved F or W. D genes are given only for firm matches. Rows give clone size only sometimes, using once, few, many, or a class for an expanded clone.

cdr3_nt cdr3_aa j_call v_call clone_size d_call
TGTGCCAGCAGCTTGCGACAGTACTACGAGCAGTACTTC CASSLRQYYEQYF TRBJ2-7 TRBV5-5 few .
TGTGCCAGCAGCCAAGTGCTAGAAATGGCGGATGAGCAGTTCTTC CASSQVLEMADEQFF TRBJ2-1 TRBV3-1/TRBV3-2 . .
TGTGCCACGGGGACAGGGGATCGGACCGGGGAGCTGTTTTTT CATGTGDRTGELFF TRBJ2-2 TRBV10-3 . TRBD1
TGTGCCAGCAGCCGGAGGGACACTGAAGCTTTCTTT CASSRRDTEAFF TRBJ1-1 TRBV7-9 . .
TGTGCCAGCAGCTTAAGGGCAGGCTATCAGCCCCAGCATTTT CASSLRAGYQPQHF TRBJ1-5 TRBV7-3 . .
TGCGCCAGCAGCCAAGATCCGGGGGTGTACGAGCAGTACTTC CASSQDPGVYEQYF TRBJ2-7 TRBV4-1 . .
TGTGCCAGAAAGGTGGGACAGTCATGGTCCCACAATCAGCCCCAGCATTTT CARKVGQSWSHNQPQHF TRBJ1-5 TRBV21-1 . .
TGCGCCAGCACAGGGGTTCGCGAAAAACTGTTTTTT CASTGVREKLFF TRBJ1-4 TRBV4-1 . .
TGTGCCAGTATCCGGACAGGCATCGACACCGGGGAGCTGTTTTTT CASIRTGIDTGELFF TRBJ2-2 TRBV19 . TRBD1
TGCGCCAGCAGGAGGACGGTAGACTACTCTGGAAACACCATATATTTT CASRRTVDYSGNTIYF TRBJ1-3 TRBV23-1 . .
TGTGCCAGTAGTGATCGGTTGGAGGAACGCGCCTATGGCTACACCTTC CASSDRLEERAYGYTF TRBJ1-2 TRBV19 . .
TGTGCCTGGATAGACAGGGGCGGCGAGCAGTACTTC CAWIDRGGEQYF TRBJ2-7 TRBV30 . TRBD1
TGCGCCAGCGGGGGAGAGGGACTGCGCTATGGCTACACCTTC CASGGEGLRYGYTF TRBJ1-2 TRBV5-1 once .
TGTGCTAGTGGTTTTGCGCCGGGGGAGCAAGAGACCCAGTACTTC CASGFAPGEQETQYF TRBJ2-5 TRBV12-5 once .
TGTGCCAGCAGCGTAGATGGTCTCGGAGGGGCTGAAGCTTTCTTT CASSVDGLGGAEAFF TRBJ1-1 TRBV9 . .
TGCGCCAGCACTGCCAGCGGGGGGGCAGCAGATACGCAGTATTTT CASTASGGAADTQYF TRBJ2-3 TRBV5-1 . TRBD2
TGCGCCAGCAGCTTGGCCCCAGGACAAAGTCAGCCCCAGCATTTT CASSLAPGQSQPQHF TRBJ1-5 TRBV5-1 . .
TGTGCCAGCAGCTACCGGACAGGCACTGAAGCTTTCTTT CASSYRTGTEAFF TRBJ1-1 TRBV6-5 . TRBD1
TGTGCTAGTGGTTTGGTAAGAGGCACTGAAGCTTTCTTT CASGLVRGTEAFF TRBJ1-1 TRBV12-5 . .
TGTGCCAGCAGTAGTGGGGACAGGTTGGGCTATGGCTACACCTTC CASSSGDRLGYGYTF TRBJ1-2 TRBV27 . TRBD1